The sequence of this T cell receptor beta chain was determined in a study of T cells after yellow fever vaccination. Findings and caveats of the study: Clonotypes appearing in both CD4 and CD8 compartments existed, and their share was small.

This clonotype appeared many times. No antigen is known for it. TCRdb used MiXCR to reprocess the 5' RACE reads, holding one entry per CDR3 protein. The data show about 360,000 distinct CDR3 sequences, 6.2% seen once. The ends were cut back, 0 bases at V and 6 bases at J, with 14 bases in the middle. Germline V lookup: CDR1 LGHNA, CDR2 YNFKEQ. The CDR3 contains 16 residues. This chain links TRBV4-2 with TRBJ2-2; D could derive from TRBD1 or TRBD2 (6 bases each). The source of this sequence is a man aged 30-40 years who received the YFV17D yellow fever vaccine. Source: PBMCs, taken 5 days after the yellow fever booster vaccination. Here the CDR3 DNA reads TGTGCCAGCAGCCAAGAAGGGGGGTTTGCTGCCGGGGAGCTGTTTTTT. Its translation: CASSQEGGFAAGELFF.